This TCR beta chain was sequenced during a study of cytomegalovirus exposure and HLA in healthy donors. PCR employed 60 Vbeta and 13 Jbeta primers. Sequencing used immunoSEQ multiplex PCR; TCRdb keeps in-frame clones, though not all of them. Of about 180,000 clones listed, about 72% are singletons. The length of the CDR3 is 15 residues. V lost 5 bases and J lost 0, with 15 bases in between. Per germline, CDR1 SGDLS and CDR2 YYNGEE. This clone was counted between two and nine times. The clonotype originates from a human donor in good health. This rearrangement joins TRBV9 to TRBJ2-7; D is perhaps TRBD2 (6 bases). The sample consisted of PBMCs. CDR3 sequence: CASSGGRQSSYEQYF. The CDR3 bases are TGTGCCAGCAGTGGAGGGAGACAAAGCTCCTACGAGCAGTACTTC.